Shown below are 3 T cell receptor beta chains from a single sample sequenced in a study of OX40 agonist ivuxolimab in advanced cancers. Using immunoSEQ multiplex PCR, the repertoire was profiled, and TCRdb retains in-frame clones only, with some absent. Of approximately 52,000 clones in the sample, 70% to 90% were seen once. This sample comprised CD4+ or CD8+ T cells sorted from blood, obtained in a trial of the OX40 agonist ivuxolimab. These TCRs come from an adult with an advanced solid tumor such as melanoma, head and neck, liver or kidney cancer.

This clone appeared once. This chain connects TRBV18 to TRBJ1-3; D gene uncertain. The CDR3 contains 14 residues. CDR1 KGHSH and CDR2 LQKENI come from the germline V gene. V lost 5 bases and J 2 bases, leaving 10 bases between the germline ends. CDR3 protein: CASSSALTGNTIYF. CDR3 nucleotides: TGTGCCAGCTCATCGGCCCTAACTGGAAACACCATATATTTT. Based on the CDR3 plus reference TRBV18 and TRBJ1-3, the full variable domain is NAGVMQNPRHLVRRRGQEARLRCSPMKGHSHVYWYRQLPEEGLKFMVYLQKENIIDESGMPKERFSAEFPKEGPSILRIQQVVRGDSAAYFCASSSALTGNTIYFGEGSWLTVV.

This chain uses TRBV2 with TRBJ2-7, with D perhaps TRBD1 (6 bases). The CDR3 extends over 11 amino acids. V lost 1 base and J lost 9, with 7 bases in between. CDR1 and CDR2 (germline): SNHLY, FYNNEI. CDR3 in DNA: TGTGCCAGCAGTGAAGGCAGGGGGCAGTACTTC. It is translated as CASSEGRGQYF.

This sequence joins TRBV5-1 and TRBJ2-1; 13 bases are a match to TRBD2. Germline values: CDR1 SGHRS, CDR2 YFSETQ. The CDR3 sequence is 16 residues long. V shed 1 base, J shed 5 bases, and the junction held 3 bases outside the gene matches. In DNA, the CDR3 is TGCGCCAGCAGCTTGACTAGCGGGAGGGCCAACAATGAGCAGTTCTTC. Translating it yields CASSLTSGRANNEQFF. Full variable domain (outside the CDR3, taken from reference TRBV5-1 and TRBJ2-1): KAGVTQTPRYLIKTRGQQVTLSCSPISGHRSVSWYQQTPGQGLQFLFEYFSETQRNKGNFPGRFSGRQFSNSRSEMNVSTLELGDSALYLCASSLTSGRANNEQFFGPGTRLTVL.